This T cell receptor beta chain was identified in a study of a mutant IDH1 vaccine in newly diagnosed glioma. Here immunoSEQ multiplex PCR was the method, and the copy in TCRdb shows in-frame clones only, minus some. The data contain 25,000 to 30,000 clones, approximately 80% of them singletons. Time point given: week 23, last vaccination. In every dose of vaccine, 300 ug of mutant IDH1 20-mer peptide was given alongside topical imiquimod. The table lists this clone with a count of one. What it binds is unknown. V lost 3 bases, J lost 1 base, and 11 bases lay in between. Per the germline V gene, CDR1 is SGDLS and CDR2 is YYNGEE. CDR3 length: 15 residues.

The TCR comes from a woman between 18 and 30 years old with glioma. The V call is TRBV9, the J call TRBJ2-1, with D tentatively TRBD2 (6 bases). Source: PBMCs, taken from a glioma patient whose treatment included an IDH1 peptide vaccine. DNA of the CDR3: TGTGCCAGCAGCGCCAGACTAGTTTCCTACAATGAGCAGTTCTTC. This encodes CASSARLVSYNEQFF.